This entry features one TCR beta chain sequence. This clone has just one count. Its antigen is currently not known. One base away there is no much larger clone; base qualities are not given. The sample belongs to a study of blood T cell repertoires in COVID-19 (dated by TCRdb to the early 2020s). In the study overall: Collaborator samples came from the United States, Italy and Spain and covered acute and convalescent phases of COVID-19. The material from the prospective study consisted of cDNA or gDNA derived from T cells, B-cell-depleted T cells, or PBMCs. Deeply sampled blood TCRbeta repertoires from subjects exposed to, actively infected with, or recovered from COVID-19 were included in the dataset. The repertoires were made available in a free public database intended to serve as a resource for research on the immune response to SARS-CoV-2. The samples were drawn from the first 160 participants of the ongoing ImmuneRACE study and from 1,200 or so subjects provided by 6 global collaborators. Sample metadata almost always included a de-identified subject ID, COVID-19 status, age in years and sex. Where available, HLA class I and class II types were taken from metadata supplied by the sample provider and were not determined by assay-based typing. The paper's findings and limits, for the study overall: The amount of clinical and demographic metadata varied by source and participant and was provided uncurated.

CDR1 and CDR2 are drawn from the germline V gene: MNHEY, SVGAGI. The CDR3 holds 15 amino acids from the cysteine to the phenylalanine. Solely the CDR3 DNA is kept, with 45 bases framed from the first base. At the junction V is shortened by 5 bases and J by 6 bases; bases outside the gene matches: 9. TCRbeta CDR3 regions were amplified from genomic DNA by means of the immunoSEQ Assay, a bias-controlled multiplex PCR. The original pipeline was this. Within the assay, amplification of reference gene primers was used to estimate how many nucleated cells each sample contained. To quantify the absolute abundance of each unique TCRbeta CDR3 rearrangement, sequence reads were collapsed and filtered. For each sample, productive Simpson clonality was calculated as the square root of Simpson's diversity index across productive rearrangements. This immuneACCESS table, as held by TCRdb, lists in-frame sequences with V and J called but not all clones. Of the missing ones, under half trace to an unresolved V gene in checked studies; the others have no known cause. V, J and clone size reflect that table, while D and trimming were determined from the DNA. For this sample the table gives around 130,000 clones, of which roughly 84% were detected only once. Together, the top ten hold about 8.9% of the sample.

In Seattle, one collaborating source enrolled patients while the infection was active and tracked those patients longitudinally over the course of disease. The collaborating institutions used their own protocols to collect whole blood in K2EDTA tubes. For TCRbeta analysis, collaborators shipped samples in one of three forms: frozen whole blood, isolated PBMCs, or DNA extracted from either of those sample types. This TCR was recovered from a man under 40 with COVID-19, enrolled during active disease. Sequencing was carried out using peripheral blood. The rearrangement combines TRBV6-5 with TRBJ1-5; TRBD1 matches 8 bases in the middle. The CDR3 has the sequence CASSQGAGGGQPQHF. The DNA sequence follows: TGTGCCAGCAGTCAGGGGGCAGGGGGAGGTCAGCCCCAGCATTTT.